Below are 3 T cell receptor beta chains sequenced from a single sample in a study of blood T cell repertoires in COVID-19. Clones were sequenced by immunoSEQ multiplex PCR, and TCRdb holds only the in-frame ones, with some missing. The profile covers some 350,000 clones, with 90% appearing a single time and 5% to 8.5% taken by the ten largest. Sequenced sample: peripheral blood. Every receptor here comes from a young man with active or convalescent COVID-19.

This sequence joins TRBV7-9 and TRBJ1-2; D is unclear. Trimming left V 8 bases short and J 1 base short, with 5 bases between. This CDR3 region has 11 residues. Germline assignment: CDR1 SEHNR and CDR2 FQNEAQ (reference sequence). The CDR3 DNA sequence: TGTGCCAGCTCAGATAACTATGGCTACACCTTC. This translates into CASSDNYGYTF.

The rearrangement uses TRBV29-1 and TRBJ2-5; D not resolved. The V gene lost 6 bases and the J gene lost 4 bases, with 6 bases spanning the gap. Germline V gene sequence: CDR1 SQVTM, CDR2 ANQGSEA. The CDR3 is 10 amino acids. The CDR3, as DNA: TGCAGCGTCCACACAGAGACCCAGTACTTC. Its protein product is CSVHTETQYF.

The genes are TRBV2 and TRBJ2-2; a weak D match, TRBD1 (7 bases). This CDR3 has 15 residues. V was pared by 3 bases and J by 4 bases, with 12 bases between. In germline, CDR1 is SNHLY, CDR2 FYNNEI. CDR3 coding DNA: TGTGCCAGCAGTGAGGAGGGGGCGGGCACCGGGGAGCTGTTTTTT. Its protein product is CASSEEGAGTGELFF.